Below are 26 T cell receptor beta chains sequenced from a single sample in a study of T cell responses to AZD1222 COVID-19 vaccine. Sequencing was performed with immunoSEQ multiplex PCR; in TCRdb, only in-frame clones are kept and a portion is missing. The sample lists around 69,000 clones, about 88% occurring once. This sample comprised peripheral blood, obtained on day 0 of AZD1222 vaccination. These receptors all come from an adult in good health.

V gene TRBV2 combines with J gene TRBJ1-1; D gene unclear. The CDR3 extends over 12 amino acids. Germline CDR1 reads SNHLY; CDR2 reads FYNNEI. Trimming pared 6 bases from V and 8 bases from J, leaving 13 bases between. Here the CDR3 reads CASRGDTREAFF. The CDR3, as DNA: TGTGCCAGCAGGGGAGACACAAGAGAAGCTTTCTTT.

V gene TRBV4-2 combines with J gene TRBJ2-2; 12 positions match TRBD2. J lost 2 bases, V lost 5 bases, and 12 bases had no gene match. The germline CDR1 and CDR2 sequences are LGHNA and YNFKEQ. The CDR3 spans 19 residues. The CDR3 reads CASSAGPLGLAGNTGELFF. Written as DNA, the CDR3 is TGTGCCAGCAGCGCGGGCCCCCTAGGACTAGCGGGAAACACCGGGGAGCTGTTTTTT.

This chain connects TRBV19 to TRBJ2-7, with 7 bases matching TRBD1. The CDR3 has 15 residues. Germline-derived CDR1 and CDR2 are LNHDA and SQIVND (reference sequence). V gave up 3 bases and J gave up 2 bases; unmatched junction bases: 7. CDR3 nucleotide sequence: TGTGCCAGTAGTATCCCCGGGACAGAGCCCTACGAGCAGTACTTC. Its translation is CASSIPGTEPYEQYF.

J is TRBJ1-2 and V is TRBV25-1; possibly TRBD1 for D (6 bases). CDR1 and CDR2 from the germline V gene are MGHDK and SYGVNS. The CDR3 extends over 14 amino acids. Trimming removed 0 bases from V and 8 bases from J, with 13 bases in between. The CDR3 DNA reads TGTGCCAGCAGTGAATATCAGGCACAGGGCGGCTACACCTTC. Translation: CASSEYQAQGGYTF.

This clone has a single count. The V gene is TRBV3-1 (or the pseudogene TRBV3-2), the J gene TRBJ2-6, with 9 bases matching TRBD1. This CDR3 contains 18 residues. The J segment lost 1 base and the V segment lost 4 bases, leaving 8 bases of the junction unmatched. Germline V gives CDR1 LGHDT, CDR2 YNNKEL (reference sequence). CDR3 nucleotide sequence: TGTGCCAGCAGCCGAGTCCCGGGACAGGGTTCTGGGGCCAACGTCCTGACTTTC. It translates to CASSRVPGQGSGANVLTF.

This clone was found once. The genes are TRBV3-1 (or the pseudogene TRBV3-2) and TRBJ2-1; D not resolved. This CDR3 comprises 16 residues. CDR1 is LGHDT and CDR2 is YNNKEL in the germline V gene (reference sequence). The V end was cut by 4 bases, the J end by 15 bases, with 28 bases between. CDR3 region: CASSPYPPAGNTEWFF. CDR3 coding DNA: TGTGCCAGCAGCCCATACCCCCCGGCCGGCAACACGGAGTGGTTCTTC.

The J gene is TRBJ2-3, the V gene TRBV5-8; possibly TRBD1 for D (5 bases). CDR1 SGHTS and CDR2 YDEGEE come from the germline V gene. The V end was cut by 2 bases, the J end by 6 bases, with 10 bases between. The CDR3 totals 13 residues. This CDR3 is CASSLQVIDTQYF. DNA of the CDR3: TGTGCCAGCAGCTTACAGGTCATTGATACGCAGTATTTT.

The chain employs TRBV5-1 and TRBJ2-7; D perhaps matches TRBD1 (5 bases). From germline, CDR1 is SGHRS and CDR2 YFSETQ. Trimming stripped 4 bases from V and 2 bases from J, with 16 bases between. The length of the CDR3 is 15 residues. The DNA for the CDR3 is TGCGCCAGCAGCCCGTTGGTGGCAGGGACCTACGAGCAGTACTTC. This translates into CASSPLVAGTYEQYF.

J is TRBJ1-2 and V is TRBV28, with D uncertain. Trimming took 6 bases from V and 8 from J, leaving 22 bases between them. Germline V gives CDR1 MDHEN, CDR2 SYDVKM. This CDR3 is 15 amino acids long. CDR3 bases: TGTGCCAGCAGCTCCGGGCCCCCTGGATCGGGCGGCTACACCTTC. It encodes CASSSGPPGSGGYTF.

J is TRBJ1-2 and V is TRBV28; 12 nucleotides match TRBD1. V trimming: 6 bases; J trimming: 5 bases; junction bases outside the gene matches: 10. The CDR3 runs to 16 residues. Germline V gene sequence: CDR1 MDHEN, CDR2 SYDVKM. The chain's CDR3 is CASSRGTGGAGYGYTF. The CDR3 DNA reads as TGTGCCAGCAGCCGCGGGACAGGGGGCGCGGGGTATGGCTACACCTTC.

The chain couples TRBV5-1 to TRBJ1-2; maybe TRBD1 (5 bases). The CDR3 contains 13 residues. The V gene lost 0 bases and the J gene lost 8 bases, with 11 bases spanning the gap. Per germline, CDR1 SGHRS and CDR2 YFSETQ. The chain's CDR3 is CASSLAQTGGYTF. The CDR3 coding sequence is TGCGCCAGCAGCTTGGCCCAAACAGGAGGCTACACCTTC.

The J gene is TRBJ1-2, the V gene TRBV27; D call uncertain. Germline V CDR1 and CDR2: MNHEY, SMNVEV (reference sequence). The CDR3 spans 14 residues. V was clipped by 0 bases and J by 5 bases, with 10 bases between them. CDR3 region: CASSLSRTTYGYTF. DNA for the CDR3: TGTGCCAGCAGTTTATCGAGGACTACATATGGCTACACCTTC.

V usage is TRBV6-5 and J usage is TRBJ1-5, with D uncertain. Germline V lookup: CDR1 MNHEY, CDR2 SVGAGI. CDR3 length: 13 amino acids. Trimming took off 6 bases at V and 5 bases at J, with 11 bases between the two ends. The CDR3 nucleotides are TGTGCCAGCAGCACCTTCACCCATCAGCCCCAGCATTTT. Translation: CASSTFTHQPQHF.

The CDR3 DNA reads as TGCGCCAGCAGTGGACCTTCAACTAATGAAAAACTGTTTTTT. This translates into CASSGPSTNEKLFF. V is TRBV10-2 and J is TRBJ1-4; no clear D gene. CDR1 WSHSY and CDR2 SAAADI come from the germline V gene. The CDR3 contains 14 residues. Trimming took 4 bases from V and 0 from J, leaving 6 bases between them.

This clone was counted a single time. The chain combines TRBV5-1 with TRBJ2-3; 11 nucleotides match TRBD2. This CDR3 contains 16 residues. CDR1 is SGHRS and CDR2 is YFSETQ in the germline V gene. V lost 5 bases to trimming and J lost 0 bases; unmatched junction nucleotides: 5. In DNA, the CDR3 is TGCGCCAGCAGGCCGGGACTAGCGGTTAGCACAGATACGCAGTATTTT. Translation gives CASRPGLAVSTDTQYF.

Only a few counts were recorded for this clone. The chain combines TRBV11-2 with TRBJ1-1, with D perhaps matching TRBD1 (6 bases). Trimming cost V 5 bases and J 5 bases, with 15 bases left between them. This CDR3 region has 14 residues. CDR1 and CDR2 (germline): SGHAT, FQNNGV. CDR3 loop: CASSPLQGSTEAFF. CDR3 nucleotides: TGTGCCAGCAGCCCTTTACAGGGTAGTACTGAAGCTTTCTTT.

The V call is TRBV28, the J call TRBJ1-5; D is uncertain. The CDR3 covers 16 residues. V lost 2 bases and J lost 2, with 13 bases in between. Germline-derived CDR1 and CDR2 are MDHEN and SYDVKM. DNA for the CDR3: TGTGCCAGCAGTTTAGTACCGCCCGGGCGCAATCAGCCCCAGCATTTT. It encodes CASSLVPPGRNQPQHF.

The rearrangement joins TRBV6-1 to TRBJ2-7; 13 nucleotides agree with TRBD2. V lost 2 bases and J lost 1; bases outside the gene matches: 2. The CDR3 has 16 amino acids. The germline CDR1 and CDR2 sequences are MNHNS and SASEGT. CDR3 in amino acids: CASSETSGGESYEQYV. The CDR3, as DNA: TGTGCCAGCAGTGAAACTAGCGGGGGGGAATCCTACGAGCAGTACGTC.

The chain joins TRBV19 to TRBJ2-2, with D tentatively TRBD1 (5 bases). This CDR3 region has 14 residues. Per the germline V gene, CDR1 is LNHDA and CDR2 is SQIVND (reference sequence). Trimming pared 7 bases from V and 0 bases from J, leaving 9 bases between. The DNA for the CDR3 is TGTGCCAGTAACGGACAAGCGAACACCGGGGAGCTGTTTTTT. Amino acids: CASNGQANTGELFF.

The V call is TRBV27, the J call TRBJ1-5; D gene unclear. Germline V gives CDR1 MNHEY, CDR2 SMNVEV (reference sequence). The CDR3 totals 14 residues. V lost 3 bases and J lost 6, with 12 bases in between. In DNA form, the CDR3 reads TGTGCCAGCAGTTTTGGGCGGGGAGGTCAGCCCCAGCATTTT. It specifies CASSFGRGGQPQHF.

The genes are TRBV5-1 and TRBJ2-7; 11 bases fit TRBD1. From germline, CDR1 is SGHRS and CDR2 YFSETQ. The CDR3 extends over 15 amino acids. V was pared by 2 bases and J by 7 bases, with 8 bases of the junction left unmatched. The CDR3 DNA follows: TGCGCCAGCAGCTTTACTGGACAGGGGGCTTTTGAGCAGTACTTC. This encodes CASSFTGQGAFEQYF.

V usage is TRBV11-3 and J usage is TRBJ2-7; TRBD1 might be the D (5 bases). V shed 3 bases and J shed 4 bases, with 13 bases lying between them. Germline V CDR1 and CDR2: SGHNT, YENEEA. The CDR3 spans 14 residues. The CDR3 loop reads CASSFWQGLYEQYF. CDR3 DNA: TGTGCCAGCAGCTTCTGGCAGGGCCTTTACGAGCAGTACTTC.

The genes are TRBV29-1 and TRBJ1-5; the D gene is possibly TRBD1 (6 bases). Germline V gives CDR1 SQVTM, CDR2 ANQGSEA. The V and J ends lost 6 bases and 7 bases respectively, with 19 bases between them. The CDR3 runs to 14 residues. The CDR3 loop is CSVSSGQSRQPQHF. The CDR3 DNA follows: TGCAGCGTATCATCGGGACAATCTCGGCAGCCCCAGCATTTT.

The chain couples TRBV5-1 to TRBJ2-4; 7 bases are shared with TRBD1. V was pared by 4 bases and J by 1 base, with 17 bases of the junction left unmatched. CDR1 and CDR2 from the germline V gene are SGHRS and YFSETQ. The CDR3 loop spans 19 amino acids. This CDR3 reads CASSEQGLIDVLAKNIQYF. The CDR3 DNA sequence: TGCGCCAGCAGCGAACAGGGGTTGATCGATGTCCTGGCCAAAAACATTCAGTACTTC.

The chain joins TRBV19 to TRBJ2-3, with no clear D. Trimming stripped 4 bases from V and 4 bases from J, with 6 bases between. From germline, CDR1 is LNHDA and CDR2 SQIVND (reference sequence). The CDR3 is made up of 12 amino acids. CDR3: CASSREADTQYF. The CDR3 region has the DNA TGTGCCAGTAGTAGGGAAGCAGATACGCAGTATTTT.

The J gene is TRBJ1-4, the V gene TRBV15; D gene uncertain. Germline loops: CDR1 LNHNV, CDR2 YYDKDF (reference sequence). The CDR3 runs to 14 residues. Trimming stripped 0 bases from V and 5 bases from J, with 7 bases between. This CDR3 is CATSREGRNEKLFF. The CDR3 nucleotides are TGTGCCACCAGCAGAGAAGGCAGGAATGAAAAACTGTTTTTT. The whole variable domain, remainder taken from reference TRBV15 and TRBJ1-4, is DAMVIQNPRYQVTQFGKPVTLSCSQTLNHNVMYWYQQKSSQAPKLLFHYYDKDFNNEADTPDNFQSRRPNTSFCFLDIRSPGLGDTAMYLCATSREGRNEKLFFGSGTQLSVL.